The present entry profiles one T cell receptor (beta chain) with its context. Its antigen is not identified. TCRdb redid the calling of the RACE reads with MiXCR, one entry per CDR3 protein. Of roughly 200,000 distinct CDR3 sequences in the sample, approximately 20% were seen once. The CDR3 covers 14 residues. The germline V gene has CDR1 SQVTM and CDR2 ANQGSEA. Trimming stripped 6 bases from V and 2 bases from J, with 16 bases between. These data come from a study of human T cells and chemical hapten exposure. Study-wide points: Relative to controls, expanded TCRs formed significantly more large CDR3 similarity clusters.

Time point described: patch test 1, 2 weeks after DPC sensitization. The treatment: therapeutic diphenylcyclopropenone sensitization with weekly scalp DPC. The sample here was whole blood, taken in connection with sensitization to the hapten diphenylcyclopropenone (DPC). The clonotype was recovered from a woman aged 50 to 60 with alopecia areata. Some clones in this sample may be carry-over from other donors' samples. The V gene is TRBV29-1, the J gene TRBJ1-1, with unresolved D. CDR3 amino acids: CSVATSRANTEAFF. Here the CDR3 DNA reads TGCAGCGTAGCTACTTCTAGGGCTAACACTGAAGCTTTCTTT. The variable domain in full, completed from reference TRBV29-1 and TRBJ1-1, reads SAVISQKPSRDICQRGTSLTIQCQVDSQVTMMFWYRQQPGQSLTLIATANQGSEATYESGFVIDKFPISRPNLTFSTLTVSNMSPEDSSIYLCSVATSRANTEAFFGQGTRLTVV.